A selection of T cell receptor beta chains follows, all from one sample in a study of graft-versus-host responses after intestinal transplantation. The antigens these receptors bind are not known. Libraries were prepared by immunoSEQ multiplex PCR; TCRdb keeps only in-frame clonotypes and omits some of them. Of about 100,000 clones in the sample, over 75% were seen once. This specimen was unstimulated CD4+ T cells sorted from spleen or lymph node cells, taken before transplant. These receptors were collected from a human donor who was the organ donor for an intestinal transplant. Each CDR3 is given with its conserved first and last residue. A D gene is named only where the DNA matches it firmly. Clone size is shown for a subset of rows, as once, few, many or a class of expanded clone.

clone size,D gene,J gene,V gene,CDR3 length,CDR3 DNA,CDR3 protein
few,.,TRBJ1-2,TRBV10-3,13,TGTGCCATCAGTAGGAATTCCGGGGACGGCTACACCTTC,CAISRNSGDGYTF
.,TRBD1,TRBJ1-4,TRBV5-1,15,TGCGCCAGCAGCCCAGGGGGTACAACTAATGAAAAACTGTTTTTT,CASSPGGTTNEKLFF
.,.,TRBJ1-2,TRBV19,14,TGTGCCAGTAGTCCCCGGGACGGAGGATATGGCTACACCTTC,CASSPRDGGYGYTF
.,.,TRBJ1-3,TRBV10-3,16,TGTGCCATCAGTGAGGGGGTCCTGCTCTCTGGAAACACCATATATTTT,CAISEGVLLSGNTIYF
.,.,TRBJ2-2,TRBV7-8,15,TGTGCCAGCAGCCGCCATGGGGGGGCGACCGGGGAGCTGTTTTTT,CASSRHGGATGELFF
.,TRBD2,TRBJ2-3,TRBV11-2,14,TGTGCCAGCAGCTCGGATAGACTAGCGGGGATGCAGTATTTT,CASSSDRLAGMQYF
.,.,TRBJ2-2,TRBV5-1,15,TGCGCCAGCAGCTTGGGCAGCTCGAACACCGGGGAGCTGTTTTTT,CASSLGSSNTGELFF
.,TRBD2,TRBJ2-1,TRBV4-1,20,TGCGCCAGCAGCCAAGACCTCGGACTAGCGGGGGGCCGGAAATACAATGAGCAGTTCTTC,CASSQDLGLAGGRKYNEQFF
.,.,TRBJ1-1,TRBV10-3,16,TGTGCCACCCAAGGGGGGACACCTCTAATGAACACTGAAGCTTTCTTT,CATQGGTPLMNTEAFF
.,.,TRBJ1-2,TRBV6-5,13,TGTGCCAGCGGTAGGACGGTTAACTATGGCTACACCTTC,CASGRTVNYGYTF
.,.,TRBJ1-2,TRBV19,14,TGTGCCAGTAGTGCAGATTTTCCCAACTATGGCTACACCTTC,CASSADFPNYGYTF
.,TRBD1,TRBJ1-1,TRBV19,14,TGTGCCAGTACTTTCCGGGACAGGGGGCGGGAAGCTTTCTTT,CASTFRDRGREAFF
.,.,TRBJ1-3,TRBV30,13,TGTGCCTGTGAAGACACCTCTGGAAACACCATATATTTT,CACEDTSGNTIYF
.,.,TRBJ2-5,TRBV2,15,TGTGCCAGCAGGACAGGTGCTACGGTCCAAGAGACCCAGTACTTC,CASRTGATVQETQYF
.,TRBD1,TRBJ2-7,TRBV10-3,14,TGTGCCATCGGCACAGGACAGGGGGGGTACGAGCAGTACTTC,CAIGTGQGGYEQYF
.,.,TRBJ1-3,TRBV5-1,13,TGCGCCAGCAGCTTGGACGGTGGAAACACCATATATTTT,CASSLDGGNTIYF
few,TRBD1,TRBJ2-7,TRBV10-3,18,TGTGCCATCAGTGAGCCAGGACCGGACAGGGGGATCGTCTACGAGCAGTACTTC,CAISEPGPDRGIVYEQYF
.,.,TRBJ2-2,TRBV15,14,TGTGCCACCAGCAAAGGAGGGAACACCGGGGAGCTGTTTTTT,CATSKGGNTGELFF
.,.,TRBJ2-1,TRBV7-8,14,TGTGCCAGCAGCTTAATCGAGGCCCACAATGAGCAGTTCTTC,CASSLIEAHNEQFF
.,.,TRBJ2-7,TRBV29-1,16,TGCAGCGTCATAAACTTGCGGTTCCGAGCCAGCTACGAGCAGTACTTC,CSVINLRFRASYEQYF
.,.,TRBJ2-7,TRBV18,14,TGTGCCAGCTCACGCGCTCCCAACTCCTACGAGCAGTACTTC,CASSRAPNSYEQYF
.,TRBD1,TRBJ1-5,TRBV5-8,15,TGTGCCAGCAGCCTCGGACAGGGGGCAGGTCAGCCCCAGCATTTT,CASSLGQGAGQPQHF
.,TRBD1,TRBJ2-7,TRBV6-1,17,TGTGCCAGCAGTGGGGGATTACCGGGACAGGGAGTCTACGAGCAGTACTTC,CASSGGLPGQGVYEQYF
.,TRBD2,TRBJ2-3,TRBV28,14,TGTGCCAGCAGTGGCGGGGGTAGCACAGATACGCAGTATTTT,CASSGGGSTDTQYF
.,.,TRBJ1-3,TRBV6-6,13,TGTGCCAGCAGCGGACTTACCCGAAACACCATATATTTT,CASSGLTRNTIYF
.,TRBD1,TRBJ1-1,TRBV28,15,TGTGCCAGCAGTTCCCGGGACAGAGAGAACACTGAAGCTTTCTTT,CASSSRDRENTEAFF
.,.,TRBJ1-3,TRBV10-3,13,TGTGCCATCAGCGGGACGGACGGAAACACCATATATTTT,CAISGTDGNTIYF
.,.,TRBJ2-5,TRBV2,15,TGTGCCAGCAGTGGGTCGCTAGCGAACGGGGAGACCCAGTACTTC,CASSGSLANGETQYF
.,TRBD1,TRBJ2-7,TRBV29-1,13,TGCAGCGTGACCAGGACAGGGCAAGGCGAGCAGTACTTC,CSVTRTGQGEQYF